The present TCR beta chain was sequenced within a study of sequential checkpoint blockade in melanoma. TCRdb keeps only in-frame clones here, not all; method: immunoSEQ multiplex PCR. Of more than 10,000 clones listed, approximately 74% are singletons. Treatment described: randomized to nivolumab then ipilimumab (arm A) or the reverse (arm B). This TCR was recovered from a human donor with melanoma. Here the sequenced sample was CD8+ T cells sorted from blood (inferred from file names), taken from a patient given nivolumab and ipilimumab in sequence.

DNA for the CDR3: TGTGCCATCCGCCGGGACAGGGTCTACGAGCAGTACTTC. Amino acid sequence: CAIRRDRVYEQYF. The chain is built from TRBV10-3 and TRBJ2-7; 9 bases match TRBD1. The V gene's germline CDR1 is ENHRY and CDR2 SYGVKD. The CDR3 covers 13 residues. The trim removed 8 bases at V and 3 bases at J, leaving 5 bases unmatched.